These 15 T cell receptor beta chains originate from one sample sequenced in a study of shared clonotypes between healthy human individuals. Clones were sequenced by immunoSEQ multiplex PCR, and TCRdb holds only the in-frame ones, with some missing. The sample has some 2.3 million clones; approximately 93% are singletons. Sequenced sample: naive CD4+ T cells from PBMCs. Subset here: CD45RA+ positively selected. Receptors originate from a man younger than 35 in good health. Some clones in this sample may be carry-over from other donors' samples.

This chain links TRBV15 with TRBJ1-5; D is unclear. V was cut by 2 bases and J by 9 bases, with 8 bases left in between. The CDR3 covers 12 residues. CDR1 and CDR2 from the germline V gene are LNHNV and YYDKDF (reference sequence). The CDR3 region has the DNA TGTGCCACCAGCAGACCCTTTTTGCCCCAGCATTTT. Translation gives CATSRPFLPQHF.

The chain joins TRBV6-1 to TRBJ2-1; TRBD1 might be the D (5 bases). This CDR3 has 14 residues. Trimming cost V 4 bases and J 4 bases, with 11 bases left between them. CDR1 is MNHNS, CDR2 SASEGT, per germline. CDR3 DNA: TGTGCCAGCAGTGGGGGCAGAGATTACAATGAGCAGTTCTTC. Translation gives CASSGGRDYNEQFF.

This chain uses TRBV10-3 with TRBJ2-1; TRBD2 matches 8 bases. The trim removed 6 bases at V and 4 bases at J, leaving 8 bases unmatched. CDR3 length equals 15 residues. Germline V CDR1 and CDR2: ENHRY, SYGVKD. The CDR3 DNA reads TGTGCCATCAGGGGGTTGCGGGAGGATTACAATGAGCAGTTCTTC. Translating it yields CAIRGLREDYNEQFF.

This sequence joins TRBV7-2 and TRBJ2-5; D is undetermined. Deletions cut 5 bases from V and 7 bases from J, with 14 bases between. Germline V lookup: CDR1 SGHTA, CDR2 FQGNSA. CDR3 length: 13 residues. CDR3 in DNA: TGTGCCAGCAGCAACCGACCTTTGACGACCCAGTACTTC. Translation gives CASSNRPLTTQYF.

The V call is TRBV18, the J call TRBJ1-4, with D perhaps TRBD1 (5 bases). Germline CDR1 and CDR2: KGHSH and LQKENI. Deletions cut 2 bases from V and 8 bases from J, with 15 bases between. The CDR3 sequence is 15 residues long. For the CDR3, the DNA is TGTGCCAGCTCACCAGGAGGCCAGGGTGAGGAAAAACTGTTTTTT. This encodes CASSPGGQGEEKLFF.

The V call is TRBV28, the J call TRBJ2-1, with D unresolved. The CDR3 spans 12 residues. The germline V and J ends were trimmed by 2 bases and 5 bases, with 4 bases remaining between them. CDR1 MDHEN and CDR2 SYDVKM come from the germline V gene. CDR3 in DNA: TGTGCCAGCAGTTTAGAGGACAATGAGCAGTTCTTC. It translates to CASSLEDNEQFF.

The V call is TRBV5-6, the J call TRBJ2-2; TRBD1 matches at 8 bases. Trimming took 4 bases from V and 5 from J; bases not matched to a gene: 13. The CDR3 consists of 17 residues. Germline CDR1 and CDR2: SGHDT and YYEEEE. CDR3 amino acids: CASSAHRDRRGTGELFF. The DNA for the CDR3 is TGTGCCAGCAGCGCACACCGGGACAGGCGGGGAACCGGGGAGCTGTTTTTT.

The chain carries TRBV10-3 and TRBJ2-7; 7 positions match TRBD1. Unmatched junction bases numbered 12, after V lost 6 bases and J lost 7 bases. Germline V gives CDR1 ENHRY, CDR2 SYGVKD. CDR3 size: 14 residues. CDR3 loop: CAISRQGPMGEQYF. The CDR3 DNA reads as TGTGCCATCAGCCGACAGGGCCCCATGGGGGAGCAGTACTTC.

The chain couples TRBV28 to TRBJ2-1, with 8 positions matching TRBD1. Germline V gene lookup returns CDR1 MDHEN and CDR2 SYDVKM. Trimming cost V 6 bases and J 6 bases; bases outside gene matches: 4. The CDR3 consists of 13 residues. CDR3 coding DNA: TGTGCCAGCAGCATGGACAGGGTCAATGAGCAGTTCTTC. The encoded protein is CASSMDRVNEQFF.

CDR3 protein: CASSFHGLEGTNEKLFF. The CDR3 DNA reads TGTGCCAGCAGTTTCCATGGGCTGGAGGGGACTAATGAAAAACTGTTTTTT. This chain uses TRBV28 with TRBJ1-4; the D gene is possibly TRBD1 (5 bases). Trimming removed 3 bases at V and 2 bases at J, with 16 bases between. This CDR3 spans 17 amino acids. From germline, CDR1 is MDHEN and CDR2 SYDVKM. Complete variable domain (other parts from reference TRBV28 and TRBJ1-4): DVKVTQSSRYLVKRTGEKVFLECVQDMDHENMFWYRQDPGLGLRLIYFSYDVKMKEKGDIPEGYSVSREKKERFSLILESASTNQTSMYLCASSFHGLEGTNEKLFFGSGTQLSVL.

The chain recombines TRBV6-1 with TRBJ2-1; 15 nucleotides align to TRBD2. This CDR3 comprises 18 residues. V lost 4 bases and J lost 2; bases outside the gene matches: 6. Germline V gene data show CDR1 as MNHNS and CDR2 as SASEGT. This chain's CDR3 is CASSGRTSGRATYNEQFF. The CDR3 DNA reads TGTGCCAGCAGTGGACGGACTAGCGGGAGGGCCACCTACAATGAGCAGTTCTTC.

The V and J genes are TRBV2 and TRBJ1-5; TRBD1 matches 9 bases. The CDR3 length is 14 residues. The V gene end was trimmed by 4 bases and the J gene end by 7 bases; junction bases not matched to a gene: 5. CDR1 is SNHLY, CDR2 FYNNEI, per germline. The CDR3 sequence is CASSGDREKQPQHF. The CDR3 coding sequence is TGTGCCAGCAGTGGGGACAGGGAAAAGCAGCCCCAGCATTTT.

The rearrangement uses TRBV29-1 and TRBJ2-5; TRBD2 matches 9 bases. Looked up from germline, CDR1 is SQVTM and CDR2 is ANQGSEA. V gave up 3 bases and J gave up 2 bases; unmatched junction bases: 4. The CDR3 covers 14 residues. The CDR3 DNA reads TGCAGCGTTGATCCGACTAGCGGACAAGAGACCCAGTACTTC. It yields the protein CSVDPTSGQETQYF.

The chain has TRBV25-1 and TRBJ1-2; 10 bases fit TRBD1. With 5 bases clipped from V and 4 bases from J, the junction kept 10 bases outside the gene matches. The CDR3 has 16 residues. Germline loops: CDR1 MGHDK, CDR2 SYGVNS. The DNA of the CDR3 is TGTGCCAGCAGTCACGCCCCGGGACAGGGGCCCTATGGCTACACCTTC. Amino acids: CASSHAPGQGPYGYTF.

The V gene is TRBV6-6, the J gene TRBJ2-5, with D possibly matching TRBD1 (6 bases). Germline V gives CDR1 MNHNY, CDR2 SVGAGI (reference sequence). Deletions cut 4 bases from V and 11 bases from J, with 11 bases between. CDR3 size: 11 residues. DNA for the CDR3: TGTGCCAGCAGTTCACAGGGTCAGCAGTACTTC. Amino acids: CASSSQGQQYF.